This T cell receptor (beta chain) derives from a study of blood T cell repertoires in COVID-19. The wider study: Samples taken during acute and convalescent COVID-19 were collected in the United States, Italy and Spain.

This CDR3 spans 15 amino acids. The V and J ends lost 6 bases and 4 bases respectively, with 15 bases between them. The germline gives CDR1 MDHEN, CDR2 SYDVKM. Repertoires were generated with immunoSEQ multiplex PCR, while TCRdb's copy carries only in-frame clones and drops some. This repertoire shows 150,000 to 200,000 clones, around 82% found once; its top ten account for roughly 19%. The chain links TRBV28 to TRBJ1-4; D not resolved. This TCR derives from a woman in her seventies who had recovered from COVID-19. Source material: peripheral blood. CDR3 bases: TGTGCCAGCAGCCCTCGGGGTCGCGGTAATGAAAAACTGTTTTTT. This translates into CASSPRGRGNEKLFF.